This TCR beta chain was found in a study of vaccination and CD4 T cells after COVID-19. Germline V CDR1 and CDR2: SGHTA, FQGNSA. This CDR3 spans 13 amino acids. Trimming cost V 7 bases and J 4 bases, with 12 bases left between them. Sequencing of the DNA from cultured CD4+ T cells was carried out with the Oncomine TCR Beta short-read assay. Via MiXCR, TCRdb re-called the PCR reads, giving one row per CDR3 protein. There are about 12,000 distinct CDR3 sequences in the sample; over 45% occur only once, and around an eighth lies in the top ten. Treatment defined: approximately 9-day PBMC culture with coronavirus spike peptide pools or control peptides (ViraFEST assay). Points on this clonotype: Its antigen remains unidentified.

The chain uses TRBV7-2 and TRBJ2-3; weak D call: TRBD2 (6 bases). This clonotype was sampled from a human donor who had recovered from COVID-19. The sequenced sample consisted of CD4+ T cells from blood, cultured in vitro. The CDR3 DNA reads TGTGCCAGCAACCGCCGACTAGCAGATACGCAGTATTTT. This gives the protein CASNRRLADTQYF.